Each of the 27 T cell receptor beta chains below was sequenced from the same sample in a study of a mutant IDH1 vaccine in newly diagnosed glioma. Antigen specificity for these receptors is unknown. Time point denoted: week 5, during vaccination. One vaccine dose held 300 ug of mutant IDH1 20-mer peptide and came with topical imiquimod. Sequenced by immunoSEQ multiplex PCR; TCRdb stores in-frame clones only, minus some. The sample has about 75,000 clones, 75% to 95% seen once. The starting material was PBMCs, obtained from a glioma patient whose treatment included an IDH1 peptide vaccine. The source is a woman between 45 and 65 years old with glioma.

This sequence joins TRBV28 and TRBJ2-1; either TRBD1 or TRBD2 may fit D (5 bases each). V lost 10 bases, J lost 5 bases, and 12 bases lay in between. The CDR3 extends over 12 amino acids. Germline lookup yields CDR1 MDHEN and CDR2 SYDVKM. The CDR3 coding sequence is TGTGCCACCGAGGGGCGGGACAATGAGCAGTTCTTC. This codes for CATEGRDNEQFF.

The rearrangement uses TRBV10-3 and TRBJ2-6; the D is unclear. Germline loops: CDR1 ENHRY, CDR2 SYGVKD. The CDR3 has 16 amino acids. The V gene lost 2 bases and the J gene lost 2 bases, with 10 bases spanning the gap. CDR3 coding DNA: TGTGCCATCAGTGAGCGTTCTGGTACTGGGGCCAACGTCCTGACTTTC. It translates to CAISERSGTGANVLTF.

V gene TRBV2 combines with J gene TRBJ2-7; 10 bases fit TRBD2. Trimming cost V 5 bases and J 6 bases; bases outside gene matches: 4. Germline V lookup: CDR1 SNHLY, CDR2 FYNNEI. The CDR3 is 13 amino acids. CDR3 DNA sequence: TGTGCCAGCAGTACCGGGACTAGCGCCGAGCAGTACTTC. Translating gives CASSTGTSAEQYF.

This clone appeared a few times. CDR3 sequence reads: CASSQGRTEAFF. CDR3 DNA: TGCGCCAGCAGCCAAGGCAGGACTGAAGCTTTCTTT. The genes are TRBV4-1 and TRBJ1-1; D unclear. CDR1 is MGHRA and CDR2 is YSYEKL in the germline V gene. The CDR3 sequence is 12 residues long. Trimming left V 1 base short and J 5 bases short, with 5 bases between.

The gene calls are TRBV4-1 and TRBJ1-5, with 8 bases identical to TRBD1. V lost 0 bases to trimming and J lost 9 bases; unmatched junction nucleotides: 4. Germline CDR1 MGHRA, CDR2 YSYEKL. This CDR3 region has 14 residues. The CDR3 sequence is CASSQEQGVLPQHF. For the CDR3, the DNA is TGCGCCAGCAGCCAAGAACAGGGGGTTCTGCCCCAGCATTTT.

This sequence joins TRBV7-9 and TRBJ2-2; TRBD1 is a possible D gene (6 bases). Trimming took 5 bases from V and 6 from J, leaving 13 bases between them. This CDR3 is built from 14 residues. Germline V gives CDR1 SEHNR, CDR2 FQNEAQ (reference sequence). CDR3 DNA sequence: TGTGCCAGCAGCGCCTGGCAGGGGCCCGGGGAGCTGTTTTTT. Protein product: CASSAWQGPGELFF.

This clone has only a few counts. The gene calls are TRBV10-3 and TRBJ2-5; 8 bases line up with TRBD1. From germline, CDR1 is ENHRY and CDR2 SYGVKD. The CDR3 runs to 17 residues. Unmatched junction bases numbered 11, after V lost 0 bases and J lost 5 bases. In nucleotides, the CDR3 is TGTGCCATCAGTGAGTCCGTGACAGGGGCTCAAAGGGAGACCCAGTACTTC. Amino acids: CAISESVTGAQRETQYF.

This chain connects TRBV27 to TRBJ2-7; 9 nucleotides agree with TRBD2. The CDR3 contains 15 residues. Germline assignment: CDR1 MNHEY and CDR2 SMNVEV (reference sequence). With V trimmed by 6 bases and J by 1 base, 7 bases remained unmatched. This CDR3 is CASSHSGSLSYEQYF. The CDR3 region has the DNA TGTGCCAGCAGCCATAGCGGGAGTTTATCCTACGAGCAGTACTTC.

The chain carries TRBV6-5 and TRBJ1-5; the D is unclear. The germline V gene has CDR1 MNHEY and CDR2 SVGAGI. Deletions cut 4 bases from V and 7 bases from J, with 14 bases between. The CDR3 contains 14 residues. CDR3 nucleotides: TGTGCCAGCAGTTCAAAACAATCCAACCAGCCCCAGCATTTT. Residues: CASSSKQSNQPQHF.

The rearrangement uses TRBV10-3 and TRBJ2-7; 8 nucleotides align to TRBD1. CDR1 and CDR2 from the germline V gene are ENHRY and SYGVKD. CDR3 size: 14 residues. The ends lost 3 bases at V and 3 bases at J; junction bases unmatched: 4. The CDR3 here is CAISDRGRLYEQYF. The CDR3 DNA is TGTGCCATCAGTGACAGGGGGCGACTCTACGAGCAGTACTTC.

Written as DNA, the CDR3 is TGTGCCAGTAGTGCGACAGTCTCCTACGAGCAGTACTTC. As protein: CASSATVSYEQYF. V usage is TRBV19 and J usage is TRBJ2-7, with D possibly being TRBD1 (5 bases). CDR3 length: 13 amino acids. Germline loops: CDR1 LNHDA, CDR2 SQIVND (reference sequence). The V gene lost 5 bases and the J gene lost 0 bases, with 8 bases spanning the gap. The full variable domain, with the rest looked up from reference TRBV19 and TRBJ2-7, is DGGITQSPKYLFRKEGQNVTLSCEQNLNHDAMYWYRQDPGQGLRLIYYSQIVNDFQKGDIAEGYSVSREKKESFPLTVTSAQKNPTAFYLCASSATVSYEQYFGPGTRLTVT.

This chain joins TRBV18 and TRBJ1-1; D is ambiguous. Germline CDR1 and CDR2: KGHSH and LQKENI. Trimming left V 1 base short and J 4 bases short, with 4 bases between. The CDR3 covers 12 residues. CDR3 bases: TGTGCCAGCTCACCACGTAGCACTGAAGCTTTCTTT. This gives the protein CASSPRSTEAFF.

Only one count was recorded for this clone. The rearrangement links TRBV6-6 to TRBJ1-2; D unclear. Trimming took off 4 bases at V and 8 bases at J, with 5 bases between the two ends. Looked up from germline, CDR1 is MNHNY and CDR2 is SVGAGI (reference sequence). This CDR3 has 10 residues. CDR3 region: CASSSGGYTF. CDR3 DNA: TGTGCCAGCAGTTCTGGGGGCTACACCTTC.

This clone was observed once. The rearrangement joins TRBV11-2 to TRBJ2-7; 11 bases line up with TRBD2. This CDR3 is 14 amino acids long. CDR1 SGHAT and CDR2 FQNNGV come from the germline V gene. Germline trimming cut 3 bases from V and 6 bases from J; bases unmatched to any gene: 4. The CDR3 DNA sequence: TGTGCCAGCAGCTTCCCACTAGCGGGAGTCGAGCAGTACTTC. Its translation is CASSFPLAGVEQYF.

The CDR3 DNA follows: TGTGCCAGCAGTAATCAGCAGGGTAGGGAAAAACTGTTTTTT. It specifies CASSNQQGREKLFF. V and J are TRBV28 and TRBJ1-4, with D possibly being TRBD1 (5 bases). V lost 5 bases to trimming and J lost 8 bases, with 15 bases between them. The CDR3 extends over 14 amino acids. CDR1 is MDHEN, CDR2 SYDVKM, per germline.

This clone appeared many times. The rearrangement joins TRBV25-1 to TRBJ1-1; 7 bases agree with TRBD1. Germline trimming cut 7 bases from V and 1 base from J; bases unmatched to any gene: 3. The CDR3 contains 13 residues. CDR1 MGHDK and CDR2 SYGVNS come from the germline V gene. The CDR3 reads CASKDRRNTEAFF. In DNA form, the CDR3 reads TGTGCCAGCAAGGACAGGAGGAACACTGAAGCTTTCTTT.

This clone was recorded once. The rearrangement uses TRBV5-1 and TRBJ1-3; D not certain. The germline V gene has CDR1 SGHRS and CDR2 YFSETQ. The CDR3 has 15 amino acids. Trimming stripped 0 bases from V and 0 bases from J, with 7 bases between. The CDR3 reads CASSLGASSGNTIYF. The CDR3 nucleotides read TGCGCCAGCAGCTTGGGGGCGAGCTCTGGAAACACCATATATTTT.

The CDR3 DNA reads TGTGCCAGCAGCACCTTGGGACTAGAAGACAGGGGTACCTACAATGAGCAGTTCTTC. It yields the protein CASSTLGLEDRGTYNEQFF. The chain is built from TRBV21-1 and TRBJ2-1. TRBV21-1 is assigned pseudogene status. The CDR3 loop spans 19 amino acids.

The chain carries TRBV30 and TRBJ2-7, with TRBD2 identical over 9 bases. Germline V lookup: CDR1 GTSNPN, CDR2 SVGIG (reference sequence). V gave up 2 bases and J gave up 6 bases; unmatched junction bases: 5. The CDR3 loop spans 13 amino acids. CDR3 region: CAWSPSGRFEQYF. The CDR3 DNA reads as TGTGCCTGGAGTCCGAGCGGGAGGTTCGAGCAGTACTTC.

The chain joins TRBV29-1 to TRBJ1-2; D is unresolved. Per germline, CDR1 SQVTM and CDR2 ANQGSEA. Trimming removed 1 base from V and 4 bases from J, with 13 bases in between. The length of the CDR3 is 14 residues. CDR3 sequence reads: CSVEGAGMGYGYTF. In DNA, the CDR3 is TGCAGCGTTGAAGGGGCAGGCATGGGCTATGGCTACACCTTC.

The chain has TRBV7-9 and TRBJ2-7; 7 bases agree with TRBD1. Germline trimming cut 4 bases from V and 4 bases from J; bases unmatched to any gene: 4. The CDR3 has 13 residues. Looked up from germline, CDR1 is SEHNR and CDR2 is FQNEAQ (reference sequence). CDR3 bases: TGTGCCAGCAGCTCCCGGGACAGATACGAGCAGTACTTC. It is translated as CASSSRDRYEQYF. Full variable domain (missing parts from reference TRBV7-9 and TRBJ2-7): DTGVSQNPRHKITKRGQNVTFRCDPISEHNRLYWYRQTLGQGPEFLTYFQNEAQLEKSRLLSDRFSAERPKGSFSTLEIQRTEQGDSAMYLCASSSRDRYEQYFGPGTRLTVT.

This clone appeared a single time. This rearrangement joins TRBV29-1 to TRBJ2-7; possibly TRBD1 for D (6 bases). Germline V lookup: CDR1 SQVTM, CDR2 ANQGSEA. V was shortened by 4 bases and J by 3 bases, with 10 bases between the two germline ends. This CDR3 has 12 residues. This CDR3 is CSVGVDSYEQYF. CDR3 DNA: TGCAGCGTTGGTGTGGACAGCTACGAGCAGTACTTC.

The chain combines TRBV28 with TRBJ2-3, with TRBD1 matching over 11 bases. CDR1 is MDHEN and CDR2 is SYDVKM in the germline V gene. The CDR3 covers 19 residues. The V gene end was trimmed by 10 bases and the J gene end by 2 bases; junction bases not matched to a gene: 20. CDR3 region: CAIGGTGGELALVTDTQYF. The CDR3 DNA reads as TGTGCCATCGGAGGGACAGGGGGGGAACTAGCGCTAGTCACAGATACGCAGTATTTT.

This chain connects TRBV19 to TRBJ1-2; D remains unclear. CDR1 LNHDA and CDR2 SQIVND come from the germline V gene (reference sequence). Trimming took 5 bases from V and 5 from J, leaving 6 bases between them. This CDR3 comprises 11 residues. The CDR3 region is CASSDFYGYTF. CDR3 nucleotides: TGTGCCAGTAGTGACTTTTATGGCTACACCTTC. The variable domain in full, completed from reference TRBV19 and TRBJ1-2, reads DGGITQSPKYLFRKEGQNVTLSCEQNLNHDAMYWYRQDPGQGLRLIYYSQIVNDFQKGDIAEGYSVSREKKESFPLTVTSAQKNPTAFYLCASSDFYGYTFGSGTRLTVV.

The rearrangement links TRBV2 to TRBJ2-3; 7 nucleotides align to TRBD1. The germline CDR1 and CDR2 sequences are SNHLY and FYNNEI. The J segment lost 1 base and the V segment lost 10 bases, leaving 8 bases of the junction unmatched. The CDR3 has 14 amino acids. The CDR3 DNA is TGTGCCACCGTCCGGGACAGCCGCACAGATACGCAGTATTTT. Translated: CATVRDSRTDTQYF.

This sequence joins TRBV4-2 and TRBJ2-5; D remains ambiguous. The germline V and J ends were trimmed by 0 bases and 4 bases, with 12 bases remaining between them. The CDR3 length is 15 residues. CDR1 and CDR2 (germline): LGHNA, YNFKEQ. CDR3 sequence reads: CASSQDIVNRETQYF. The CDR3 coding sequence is TGTGCCAGCAGCCAAGATATTGTTAATCGAGAGACCCAGTACTTC.

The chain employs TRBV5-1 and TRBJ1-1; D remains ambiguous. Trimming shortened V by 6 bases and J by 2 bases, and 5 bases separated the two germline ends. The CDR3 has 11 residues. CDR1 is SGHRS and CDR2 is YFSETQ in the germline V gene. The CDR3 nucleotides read TGCGCCAGCACTGGAAACACTGAAGCTTTCTTT. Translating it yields CASTGNTEAFF.